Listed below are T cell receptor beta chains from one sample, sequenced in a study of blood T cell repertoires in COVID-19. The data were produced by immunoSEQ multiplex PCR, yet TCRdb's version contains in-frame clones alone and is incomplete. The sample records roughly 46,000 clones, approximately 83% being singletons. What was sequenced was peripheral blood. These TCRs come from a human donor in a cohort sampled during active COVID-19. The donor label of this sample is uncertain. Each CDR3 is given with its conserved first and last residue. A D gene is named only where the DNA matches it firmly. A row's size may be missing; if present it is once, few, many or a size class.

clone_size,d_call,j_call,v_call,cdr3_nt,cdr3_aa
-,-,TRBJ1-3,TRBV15,TGTGCCACCAGCAGTGGGGGGCGGGAGAGCTCTGGAAACACCATATATTTT,CATSSGGRESSGNTIYF
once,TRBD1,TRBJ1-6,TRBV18,TGTGCCAGCTCACCGGGGACAGGGGCCAACTCACCCCTCCACTTT,CASSPGTGANSPLHF
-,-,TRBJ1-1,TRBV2,TGTGCCAGCAACAACATGGAAGCTTTCTTT,CASNNMEAFF
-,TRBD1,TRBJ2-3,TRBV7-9,TGTGCCAGCAGCTTGGCAGGGGGAATAGATACGCAGTATTTT,CASSLAGGIDTQYF
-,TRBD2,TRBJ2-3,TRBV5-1,TGCGCCAGCAGCCCTAGCGGGGGCACAGATACGCAGTATTTT,CASSPSGGTDTQYF
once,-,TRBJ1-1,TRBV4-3,TGCGCCAGCAGCCAAGCAGGTTATGGCACTGAAGCTTTCTTT,CASSQAGYGTEAFF
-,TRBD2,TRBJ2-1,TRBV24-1,TGTGCCACCAGTGATTCAGCGGGGGGTTACAATGAGCAGTTCTTC,CATSDSAGGYNEQFF
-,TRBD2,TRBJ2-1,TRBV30,TGTGCCTGGACTAACCGCCAGGGACTAGCGGGGCGGAATGAGCAGTTCTTC,CAWTNRQGLAGRNEQFF
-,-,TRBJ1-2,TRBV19,TGTGCCAGCAGCCCCGCAGATATGAGGCAATATGGCTACACCTTC,CASSPADMRQYGYTF
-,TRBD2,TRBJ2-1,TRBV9,TGTGCCAGCAGCTTTAGCCCTAGCGGGGGTGTATACAATGAGCAGTTCTTC,CASSFSPSGGVYNEQFF
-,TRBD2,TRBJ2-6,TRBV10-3,TGTGCCATCCGTAGCGGTAGCGGGGGGGTCTCTGGGGCCAACGTCCTGACTTTC,CAIRSGSGGVSGANVLTF
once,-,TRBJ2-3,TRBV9,TGTGCCAGCAGCCCTCCAGGGGGACTTACAGATACGCAGTATTTT,CASSPPGGLTDTQYF
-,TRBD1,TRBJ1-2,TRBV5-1,TGCGCCAGCAGCCTCGGGACAGACTATGGCTACACCTTC,CASSLGTDYGYTF
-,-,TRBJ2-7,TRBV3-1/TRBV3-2,TGTGCCAGCAGCCACCGGACAGTTTTGTCCTACGAGCAGTACTTC,CASSHRTVLSYEQYF
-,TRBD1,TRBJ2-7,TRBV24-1,TGTGCCACCAGTGATAACTCGGGACAGGGGAGGGTTGAGCAGTACTTC,CATSDNSGQGRVEQYF
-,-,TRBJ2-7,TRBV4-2,TGTGCCAGCAGCCAAGTGACGGGGGTCTACGAGCAGTACTTC,CASSQVTGVYEQYF
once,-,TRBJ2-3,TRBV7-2,TGTGCCAGCAGCTTAATTGGGGGGTCGGCAGATACGCAGTATTTT,CASSLIGGSADTQYF
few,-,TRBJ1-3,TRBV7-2,TGTGCCAGCAGCACCCAACAGAGTTACTCTGGAAACACCATATATTTT,CASSTQQSYSGNTIYF
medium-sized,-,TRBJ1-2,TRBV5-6,TGTGCCAGCAGCGAATCCCGGAGGGCAGGGCTGGATGGCTACACCTTC,CASSESRRAGLDGYTF
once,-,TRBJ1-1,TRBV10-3,TGTGCCATTTCAGGGCAGGCGAACACTGAAGCTTTCTTT,CAISGQANTEAFF
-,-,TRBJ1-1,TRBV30,TGTGCCTGGAGTAGATCATCGTTGGCCACTGAAGCTTTCTTT,CAWSRSSLATEAFF
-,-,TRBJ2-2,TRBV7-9,TGTGCCAGCAGCCGACGGCCGGCAGGAACGAACACCGGGGAGCTGTTTTTT,CASSRRPAGTNTGELFF
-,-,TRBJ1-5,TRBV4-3,TGCGCCAGCAGCCAAGCCCCCAGTCAGCCCCAGCATTTT,CASSQAPSQPQHF
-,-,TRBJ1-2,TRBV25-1,TGTGCCAGCAGTGAAGAGGGTAGCTATGGCTACACCTTC,CASSEEGSYGYTF
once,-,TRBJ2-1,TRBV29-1,TGCAGCGTTGATTCGGGTAGGGGTGCCTACAATGAGCAGTTCTTC,CSVDSGRGAYNEQFF
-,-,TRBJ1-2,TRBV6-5,TGTGCCAGCAGTTACTCCGGGGTGGATGGCTACACCTTC,CASSYSGVDGYTF
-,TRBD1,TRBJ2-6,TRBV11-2,TGTGCCAGCAGCCATCGACAGGGGGGAATCTCTGGGGCCAACGTCCTGACTTTC,CASSHRQGGISGANVLTF
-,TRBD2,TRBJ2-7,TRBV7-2,TGTGCCAGCAGCTTAGTTAGCGGGGGGGCCTCCTACGAGCAGTACTTC,CASSLVSGGASYEQYF
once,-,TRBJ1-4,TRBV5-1,TGCGCCAGCAGCTTGGCCCCAGGGCGGGGAGCTAATGAAAAACTGTTTTTT,CASSLAPGRGANEKLFF
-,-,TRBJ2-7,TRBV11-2,TGTGCCAGCAGCTTAGGAGGGGGGGGCTACGAGCAGTACTTC,CASSLGGGGYEQYF
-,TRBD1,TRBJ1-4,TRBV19,TGTGCCAGTCGTAAAACCGGGACAGGGTACGAAAAACTGTTTTTT,CASRKTGTGYEKLFF
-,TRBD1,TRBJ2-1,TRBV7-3,TGTGCCAGCAGCCCAGGGACAGGGGGTGAGCAGTTCTTC,CASSPGTGGEQFF
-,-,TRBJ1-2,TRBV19,TGTGCCAGTAGTACCCGGACAGAAAACTATGGCTACACCTTC,CASSTRTENYGYTF